The T cell receptor (beta chain) under discussion was sequenced for a study of cytomegalovirus exposure and HLA in healthy donors. The PCR made use of 60 Vbeta and 13 Jbeta primers. TCRdb's copy holds only in-frame clones and misses some; the assay was immunoSEQ multiplex PCR. The sample has 20,000 to 30,000 clones, about four fifths seen once. The TCR was taken from a male donor in good health and CMV-seronegative. Sequencing was done on a sample of PBMCs.

Here the CDR3 reads CASSLTDTGELFF. The CDR3 nucleotides read TGTGCCAGCAGTCTGACAGACACCGGGGAGCTGTTTTTT. This chain links TRBV2 with TRBJ2-2; maybe TRBD1 (5 bases). The CDR3 runs 13 residues. The germline gives CDR1 SNHLY, CDR2 FYNNEI. The ends were cut back, 5 bases at V and 3 bases at J, with 7 bases in the middle.